Sequencing of this T cell receptor (beta chain) was carried out in a study of T cell responses to AZD1222 COVID-19 vaccine. V dropped 1 base and J dropped 2 bases, with 5 bases sitting between them. CDR3 length: 13 residues. CDR1 is SGHTA, CDR2 FQGNSA, per germline. Some clones are missing from TCRdb's copy, which holds only in-frame ones; the method was immunoSEQ multiplex PCR. The table lists roughly 97,000 clones, 88% of them singletons. The source material was peripheral blood, sampled on day 0 of AZD1222 vaccination. The V call is TRBV7-2, the J call TRBJ1-2; D might be TRBD1 (5 bases). The sequence was obtained from an adult in good health. The CDR3 nucleotides are TGTGCCAGCAGCTTAGGACAGAACTATGGCTACACCTTC. Translation: CASSLGQNYGYTF.